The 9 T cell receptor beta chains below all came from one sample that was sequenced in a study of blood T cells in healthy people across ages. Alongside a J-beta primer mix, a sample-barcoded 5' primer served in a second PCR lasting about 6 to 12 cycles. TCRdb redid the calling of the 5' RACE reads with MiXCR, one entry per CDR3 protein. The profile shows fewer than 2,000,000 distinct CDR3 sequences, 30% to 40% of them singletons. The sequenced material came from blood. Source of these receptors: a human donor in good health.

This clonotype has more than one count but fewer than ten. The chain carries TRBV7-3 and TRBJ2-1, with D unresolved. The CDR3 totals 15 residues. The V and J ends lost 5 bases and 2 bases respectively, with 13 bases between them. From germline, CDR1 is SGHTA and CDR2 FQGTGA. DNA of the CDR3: TGTGCCAGCAGCCCTCATTCCCCCGCCTACAATGAGCAGTTCTTC. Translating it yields CASSPHSPAYNEQFF.

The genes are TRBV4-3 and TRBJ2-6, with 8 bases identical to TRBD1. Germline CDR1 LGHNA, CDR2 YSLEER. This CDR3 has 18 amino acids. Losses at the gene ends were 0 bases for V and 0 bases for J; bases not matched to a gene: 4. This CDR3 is CASSQERTGFSGANVLTF. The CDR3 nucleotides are TGCGCCAGCAGCCAAGAAAGGACAGGGTTCTCTGGGGCCAACGTCCTGACTTTC.

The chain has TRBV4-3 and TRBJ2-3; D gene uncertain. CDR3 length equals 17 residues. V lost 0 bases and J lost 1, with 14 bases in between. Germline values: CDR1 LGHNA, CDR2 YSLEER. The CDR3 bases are TGCGCCAGCAGCCAAGAGAGGAGCGTCGGTGGCACAGATACGCAGTATTTT. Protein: CASSQERSVGGTDTQYF.

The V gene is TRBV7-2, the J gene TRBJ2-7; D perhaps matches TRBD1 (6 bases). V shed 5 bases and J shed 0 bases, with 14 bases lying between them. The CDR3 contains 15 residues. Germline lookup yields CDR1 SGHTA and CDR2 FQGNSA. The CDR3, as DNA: TGTGCCAGCAGCCCGTCAGGGGACCTCTCCTACGAGCAGTACTTC. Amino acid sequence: CASSPSGDLSYEQYF.

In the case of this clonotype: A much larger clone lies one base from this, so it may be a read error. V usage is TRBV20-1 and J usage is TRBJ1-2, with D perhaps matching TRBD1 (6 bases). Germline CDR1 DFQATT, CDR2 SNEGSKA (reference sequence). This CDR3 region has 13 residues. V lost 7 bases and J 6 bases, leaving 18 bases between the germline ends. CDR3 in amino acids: CSGQGQENDGYTF. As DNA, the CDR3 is TGCAGTGGCCAGGGGCAGGAGAATGATGGCTACACCTTC.

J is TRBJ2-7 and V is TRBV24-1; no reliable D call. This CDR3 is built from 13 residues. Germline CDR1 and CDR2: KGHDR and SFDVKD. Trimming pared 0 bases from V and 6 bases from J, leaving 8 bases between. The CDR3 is CATSDLRASEQYF. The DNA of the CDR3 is TGTGCCACCAGTGATTTGAGGGCTAGCGAGCAGTACTTC.

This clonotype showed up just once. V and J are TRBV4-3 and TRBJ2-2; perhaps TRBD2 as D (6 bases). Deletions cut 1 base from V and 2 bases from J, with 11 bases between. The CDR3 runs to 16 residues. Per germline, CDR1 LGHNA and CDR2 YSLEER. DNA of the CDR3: TGCGCCAGCAGCCAAGCCTTGGGAGGAAACACCGGGGAGCTGTTTTTT. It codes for CASSQALGGNTGELFF.

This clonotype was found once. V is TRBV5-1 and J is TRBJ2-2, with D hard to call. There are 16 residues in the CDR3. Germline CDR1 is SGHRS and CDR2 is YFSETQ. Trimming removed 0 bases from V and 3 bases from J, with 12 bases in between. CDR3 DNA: TGCGCCAGCAGCTTGGATGGTGGATCGTACACCGGGGAGCTGTTTTTT. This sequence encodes CASSLDGGSYTGELFF.

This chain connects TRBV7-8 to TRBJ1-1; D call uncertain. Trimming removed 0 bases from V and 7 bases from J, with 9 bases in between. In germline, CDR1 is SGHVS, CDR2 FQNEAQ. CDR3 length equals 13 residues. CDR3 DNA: TGTGCCAGCAGCTTAGCGGCTTGGGTTGAAGCTTTCTTT. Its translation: CASSLAAWVEAFF. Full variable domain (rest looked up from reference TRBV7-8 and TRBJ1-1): GAGVSQSPRYKVAKRGQDVALRCDPISGHVSLFWYQQALGQGPEFLTYFQNEAQLDKSGLPSDRFFAERPEGSVSTLKIQRTQQEDSAVYLCASSLAAWVEAFFGQGTRLTVV.